This TCR beta chain was sequenced for a study of blood T cell repertoires in COVID-19. Study overall: In each case, the material was cDNA or gDNA derived from T cells, B-cell-depleted T cells, or PBMCs.

Here immunoSEQ multiplex PCR was the method, and the copy in TCRdb shows in-frame clones only, minus some. The table lists about 270,000 clones, roughly 84% of them singletons. This CDR3 has 14 amino acids. CDR1 and CDR2 (germline): DFQATT, SNEGSKA (reference sequence). With 3 bases clipped from V and 5 bases from J, the junction kept 6 bases outside the gene matches. V gene TRBV20-1 combines with J gene TRBJ1-4, with 7 bases that match TRBD1. The sequenced material came from peripheral blood. This TCR derives from a human donor with COVID-19, enrolled during active disease. The donor label of this sample is uncertain. The CDR3 DNA is TGCAGTGCTAGTGACAGGGCCACCAATGAAAAACTGTTTTTT. It yields the protein CSASDRATNEKLFF.